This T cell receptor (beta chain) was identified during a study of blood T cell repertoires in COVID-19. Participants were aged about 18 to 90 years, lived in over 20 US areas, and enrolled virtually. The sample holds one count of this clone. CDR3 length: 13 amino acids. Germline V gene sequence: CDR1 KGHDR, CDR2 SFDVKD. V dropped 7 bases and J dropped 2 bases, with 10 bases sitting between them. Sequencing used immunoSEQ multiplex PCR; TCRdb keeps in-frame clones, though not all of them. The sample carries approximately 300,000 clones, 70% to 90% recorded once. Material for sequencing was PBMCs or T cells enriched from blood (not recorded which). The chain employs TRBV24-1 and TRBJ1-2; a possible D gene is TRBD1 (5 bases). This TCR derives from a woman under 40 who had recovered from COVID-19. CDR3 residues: CATRGRANYGYTF. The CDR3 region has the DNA TGTGCCACCAGAGGCAGGGCGAACTATGGCTACACCTTC.